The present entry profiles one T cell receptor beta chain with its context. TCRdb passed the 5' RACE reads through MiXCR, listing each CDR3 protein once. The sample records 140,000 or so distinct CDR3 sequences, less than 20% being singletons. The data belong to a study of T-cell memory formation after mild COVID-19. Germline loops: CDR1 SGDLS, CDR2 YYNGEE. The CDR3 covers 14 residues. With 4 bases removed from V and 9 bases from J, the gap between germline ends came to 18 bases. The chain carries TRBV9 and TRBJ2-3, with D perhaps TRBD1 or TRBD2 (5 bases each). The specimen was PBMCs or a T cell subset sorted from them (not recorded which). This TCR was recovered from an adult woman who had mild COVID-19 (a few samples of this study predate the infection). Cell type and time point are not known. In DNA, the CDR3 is TGTGCCAGCAGCCTCCAAGAGGGGAAGTTCACGCAGTATTTT. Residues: CASSLQEGKFTQYF.